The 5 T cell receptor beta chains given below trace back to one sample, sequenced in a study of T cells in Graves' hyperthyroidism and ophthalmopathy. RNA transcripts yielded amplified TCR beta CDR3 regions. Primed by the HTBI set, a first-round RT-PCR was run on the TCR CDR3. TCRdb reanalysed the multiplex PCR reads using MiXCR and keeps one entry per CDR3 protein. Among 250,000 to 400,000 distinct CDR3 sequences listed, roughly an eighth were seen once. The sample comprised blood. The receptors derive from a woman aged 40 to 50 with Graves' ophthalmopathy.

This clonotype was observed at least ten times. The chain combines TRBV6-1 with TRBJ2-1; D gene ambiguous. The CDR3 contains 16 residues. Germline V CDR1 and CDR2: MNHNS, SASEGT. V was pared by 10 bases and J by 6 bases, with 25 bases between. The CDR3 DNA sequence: TGTGCCACCCGTAAGACGGGTTCAGTGTCGGCCAATGAGCAGTTCTTC. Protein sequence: CATRKTGSVSANEQFF.

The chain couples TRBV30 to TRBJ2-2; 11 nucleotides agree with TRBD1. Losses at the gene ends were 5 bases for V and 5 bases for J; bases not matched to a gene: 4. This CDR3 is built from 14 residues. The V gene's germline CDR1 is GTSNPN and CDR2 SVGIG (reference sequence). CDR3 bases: TGTGCCTGGCGAGGGACAGGGGGAACCGGGGAGCTGTTTTTT. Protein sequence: CAWRGTGGTGELFF.

The CDR3 loop reads CASRGAGGRVETQYF. In DNA form, the CDR3 reads TGTGCCAGCAGGGGAGCGGGAGGAAGGGTAGAGACCCAGTACTTC. The V gene is TRBV5-4, the J gene TRBJ2-5; the match to TRBD2 covers 9 bases. The length of the CDR3 is 15 residues. Unmatched junction bases numbered 9, after V lost 5 bases and J lost 4 bases. In germline, CDR1 is SGHNT, CDR2 YYREEE (reference sequence).

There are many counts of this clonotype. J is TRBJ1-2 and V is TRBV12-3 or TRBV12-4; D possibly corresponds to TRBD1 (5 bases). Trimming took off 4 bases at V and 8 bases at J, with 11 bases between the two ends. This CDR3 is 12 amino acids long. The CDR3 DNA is TGTGCCAGCAGTTCCCTTCCAGGGGGCTACACCTTC. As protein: CASSSLPGGYTF.

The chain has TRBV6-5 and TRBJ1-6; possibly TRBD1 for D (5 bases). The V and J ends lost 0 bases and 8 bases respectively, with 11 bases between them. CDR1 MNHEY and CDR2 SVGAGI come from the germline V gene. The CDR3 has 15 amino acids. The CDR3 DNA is TGTGCCAGCAGTTACTCGACAGTCGAGTATTCACCCCTCCACTTT. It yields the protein CASSYSTVEYSPLHF.